The T cell receptor (beta chain) under discussion was sequenced for a study of cytomegalovirus exposure and HLA in healthy donors. The CDR3 is 14 residues long. Trimming took 8 bases from V and 8 from J, leaving 19 bases between them. CDR1 and CDR2 (germline): ENHRY, SYGVKD. 13 Jbeta primers and 60 Vbeta primers were used for the PCR. The protocol was immunoSEQ multiplex PCR, while the TCRdb copy is restricted to in-frame clones and leaves out a portion. The sample has under 200,000 clones, around 80% seen once. This clone was counted a single time. The TCR originated in a woman aged 30 to 39 in good health and CMV-seropositive. The rearrangement uses TRBV10-3 and TRBJ1-5; TRBD1 is a possible D gene (6 bases). The material sequenced was PBMCs. The CDR3 loop is CAISRGGRMEPQHF. Here the CDR3 DNA reads TGTGCCATCTCGAGGGGGGGCAGGATGGAGCCCCAGCATTTT.